The rows below give T cell receptor beta chains drawn from one sample of a study of molecular identifiers for immune sequencing clone quantification. TCRdb re-called the PCR reads through MiXCR, storing one row per CDR3 protein. Of about 300,000 distinct CDR3 sequences listed, about a fifth are singletons. The sequencing input was naive CD8+ T cells from blood, with Jurkat cell RNA spiked in. The receptor set was obtained from a human donor in good health. Some libraries in this study had Jurkat cell RNA spiked in. Each CDR3 is given with its conserved first and last residue. The D gene is left open where the match is weak. Size is stated for part of the rows, as once, few or many counts, or as a class when the clone is expanded.

CDR3 protein: CASAGGIEQYF; CDR3 DNA: TGTGCCAGCGCAGGGGGTATCGAGCAGTACTTC; J gene: TRBJ2-7; clone size: many; V gene: TRBV12-3/TRBV12-4; D gene: TRBD1
CDR3 protein: CASSQDLGLGTGIQPQHF; CDR3 DNA: TGCGCCAGCAGCCAAGATCTGGGCTTAGGGACAGGGATTCAGCCCCAGCATTTT; J gene: TRBJ1-5; clone size: many; V gene: TRBV4-3; D gene: TRBD1
CDR3 protein: CASSELAGELFF; CDR3 DNA: TGTGCCAGCAGTGAATTAGCCGGGGAGCTGTTTTTT; J gene: TRBJ2-2; clone size: many; V gene: TRBV25-1; D gene: -
CDR3 protein: CASRGGQGGGFQPQHF; CDR3 DNA: TGTGCCAGCAGGGGGGGACAGGGGGGAGGATTTCAGCCCCAGCATTTT; J gene: TRBJ1-5; clone size: few; V gene: TRBV28; D gene: TRBD1
CDR3 protein: CASSLGQGSGNTIYF; CDR3 DNA: TGTGCCAGCAGCTTAGGTCAGGGATCTGGAAACACCATATATTTT; J gene: TRBJ1-3; clone size: many; V gene: TRBV7-6; D gene: -
CDR3 protein: CASMNRDRVLYEQYF; CDR3 DNA: TGTGCCAGCATGAACCGGGACAGGGTTCTCTACGAGCAGTACTTC; J gene: TRBJ2-7; clone size: many; V gene: TRBV2; D gene: TRBD1
CDR3 protein: CSARARDLSSYEQYF; CDR3 DNA: TGCAGTGCTAGAGCCCGGGACCTAAGCTCCTACGAGCAGTACTTC; J gene: TRBJ2-7; clone size: many; V gene: TRBV20-1; D gene: -
CDR3 protein: CASSSQTGGAETQYF; CDR3 DNA: TGTGCCAGCAGCTCACAAACAGGGGGCGCAGAGACCCAGTACTTC; J gene: TRBJ2-5; clone size: many; V gene: TRBV7-2; D gene: TRBD1
CDR3 protein: CASSLGGGAKNIQYF; CDR3 DNA: TGTGCCAGCAGCTTAGGCGGGGGAGCCAAAAACATTCAGTACTTC; J gene: TRBJ2-4; clone size: -; V gene: TRBV11-2; D gene: TRBD2
CDR3 protein: CASSAERDGTDTQYF; CDR3 DNA: TGTGCCAGCAGTGCAGAGCGGGATGGCACAGATACGCAGTATTTT; J gene: TRBJ2-3; clone size: many; V gene: TRBV6-1; D gene: TRBD2
CDR3 protein: CASSQSDDSFLTNYGYTF; CDR3 DNA: TGTGCCAGCAGCCAAAGCGACGACAGCTTCCTAACTAACTATGGCTACACCTTC; J gene: TRBJ1-2; clone size: -; V gene: TRBV14; D gene: -
CDR3 protein: CASSYSSIPGDEQFF; CDR3 DNA: TGTGCCAGCAGTTACTCGAGCATCCCGGGGGATGAGCAGTTCTTC; J gene: TRBJ2-1; clone size: many; V gene: TRBV6-5; D gene: -
CDR3 protein: CASSVASGTEAFF; CDR3 DNA: TGTGCCAGCAGCGTAGCGTCAGGCACTGAAGCTTTCTTT; J gene: TRBJ1-1; clone size: many; V gene: TRBV9; D gene: -
CDR3 protein: CASSPDWVGNTIYF; CDR3 DNA: TGTGCCAGCAGCCCCGACTGGGTTGGAAACACCATATATTTT; J gene: TRBJ1-3; clone size: many; V gene: TRBV6-5; D gene: -
CDR3 protein: CARSDGSSRTYEQYF; CDR3 DNA: TGTGCCCGGAGTGACGGGTCATCAAGAACCTACGAGCAGTACTTC; J gene: TRBJ2-7; clone size: -; V gene: TRBV30; D gene: -
CDR3 protein: CSVEEVRGTSGSYSNEQFF; CDR3 DNA: TGCAGCGTTGAGGAAGTAAGGGGGACTAGCGGGAGTTACAGCAATGAGCAGTTCTTC; J gene: TRBJ2-1; clone size: -; V gene: TRBV29-1; D gene: TRBD2
CDR3 protein: CASSYLDAQETQYF; CDR3 DNA: TGTGCCAGCAGCTACCTGGACGCCCAGGAGACCCAGTACTTC; J gene: TRBJ2-5; clone size: -; V gene: TRBV7-9; D gene: -
CDR3 protein: CASTGRYTDTQYF; CDR3 DNA: TGTGCCAGCACCGGAAGGTACACAGATACGCAGTATTTT; J gene: TRBJ2-3; clone size: -; V gene: TRBV2; D gene: -
CDR3 protein: CSAQRVTERFMDEQYF; CDR3 DNA: TGCAGTGCTCAGAGGGTGACAGAAAGGTTCATGGACGAGCAGTACTTC; J gene: TRBJ2-7; clone size: -; V gene: TRBV20-1; D gene: -
CDR3 protein: CSAVMTGENTGELFF; CDR3 DNA: TGCAGCGCTGTCATGACAGGGGAGAACACCGGGGAGCTGTTTTTT; J gene: TRBJ2-2; clone size: few; V gene: TRBV29-1; D gene: TRBD1
CDR3 protein: CASRQGKNTGELFF; CDR3 DNA: TGCGCCAGCAGACAGGGAAAGAACACCGGGGAGCTGTTTTTT; J gene: TRBJ2-2; clone size: few; V gene: TRBV5-1; D gene: -
CDR3 protein: CASSLLISNQPQHF; CDR3 DNA: TGCGCCAGCAGCCTACTGATCAGCAATCAGCCCCAGCATTTT; J gene: TRBJ1-5; clone size: few; V gene: TRBV4-1; D gene: -
CDR3 protein: CASSLEETGSNQPQHF; CDR3 DNA: TGTGCCAGCAGCTTAGAAGAAACAGGTAGCAATCAGCCCCAGCATTTT; J gene: TRBJ1-5; clone size: many; V gene: TRBV7-8; D gene: -
CDR3 protein: CSAPRTSIHEQYF; CDR3 DNA: TGCAGTGCTCCCCGGACTAGTATCCACGAGCAGTACTTC; J gene: TRBJ2-7; clone size: many; V gene: TRBV20-1; D gene: TRBD2
CDR3 protein: CATSEQAPRPTHDTQYF; CDR3 DNA: TGTGCCACCAGTGAACAGGCCCCCCGGCCCACACATGATACGCAGTATTTT; J gene: TRBJ2-3; clone size: -; V gene: TRBV24-1; D gene: -
CDR3 protein: CASSPRGQGYEQYF; CDR3 DNA: TGTGCCAGCAGTCCGAGGGGACAGGGTTACGAGCAGTACTTC; J gene: TRBJ2-7; clone size: many; V gene: TRBV27; D gene: TRBD1
CDR3 protein: CASSFSRPTSGTVPDTQYF; CDR3 DNA: TGTGCCAGCAGCTTCTCAAGGCCGACTAGCGGGACCGTCCCAGATACGCAGTATTTT; J gene: TRBJ2-3; clone size: few; V gene: TRBV7-2; D gene: TRBD2
CDR3 protein: CASRGGFTPLHF; CDR3 DNA: TGTGCCAGCAGGGGGGGGTTCACACCCCTCCACTTT; J gene: TRBJ1-6; clone size: few; V gene: TRBV27; D gene: -
CDR3 protein: CASSLAPGRDSIQETQYF; CDR3 DNA: TGTGCCAGCAGCTTAGCCCCAGGCCGGGACAGTATCCAAGAGACCCAGTACTTC; J gene: TRBJ2-5; clone size: few; V gene: TRBV7-8; D gene: TRBD1
CDR3 protein: CASRYETRLKNIQYF; CDR3 DNA: TGTGCCAGCAGGTACGAAACTCGGCTCAAAAACATTCAGTACTTC; J gene: TRBJ2-4; clone size: many; V gene: TRBV3-1; D gene: -
CDR3 protein: CASSPRDASGEQFF; CDR3 DNA: TGTGCCAGCAGCCCCAGGGATGCTTCGGGTGAGCAGTTCTTC; J gene: TRBJ2-1; clone size: many; V gene: TRBV4-2; D gene: -
CDR3 protein: CAWSSSYNEQFF; CDR3 DNA: TGTGCCTGGAGTAGCTCCTACAATGAGCAGTTCTTC; J gene: TRBJ2-1; clone size: many; V gene: TRBV30; D gene: -
CDR3 protein: CASSVGEVVGSPLHF; CDR3 DNA: TGTGCCAGCAGCGTTGGGGAGGTCGTCGGGTCACCCCTCCACTTT; J gene: TRBJ1-6; clone size: many; V gene: TRBV9; D gene: -
CDR3 protein: CASSPREGGTDTQYF; CDR3 DNA: TGTGCCAGCTCCCCCCGGGAGGGAGGCACAGATACGCAGTATTTT; J gene: TRBJ2-3; clone size: few; V gene: TRBV7-9; D gene: TRBD2
CDR3 protein: CASSQGSSGTNTGELFF; CDR3 DNA: TGTGCCAGCAGCCAAGGGTCTAGCGGGACGAACACCGGGGAGCTGTTTTTT; J gene: TRBJ2-2; clone size: -; V gene: TRBV4-2; D gene: TRBD2
CDR3 protein: CSVWGLAGGLADTQYF; CDR3 DNA: TGCAGCGTCTGGGGACTAGCGGGGGGGCTGGCAGATACGCAGTATTTT; J gene: TRBJ2-3; clone size: many; V gene: TRBV29-1; D gene: TRBD2
CDR3 protein: CASSQDGGPVPGNTIYF; CDR3 DNA: TGCGCCAGCAGCCAAGATGGAGGCCCGGTCCCTGGAAACACCATATATTTT; J gene: TRBJ1-3; clone size: many; V gene: TRBV4-3; D gene: -
CDR3 protein: CASSHRQGGLTDTQYF; CDR3 DNA: TGCGCCAGCAGCCACCGGCAGGGGGGACTCACAGATACGCAGTATTTT; J gene: TRBJ2-3; clone size: -; V gene: TRBV4-1; D gene: -
CDR3 protein: CAWSWSGGGLDTQYF; CDR3 DNA: TGTGCCTGGAGTTGGAGCGGGGGGGGGCTAGATACGCAGTATTTT; J gene: TRBJ2-3; clone size: -; V gene: TRBV30; D gene: TRBD2
CDR3 protein: CASSQDPRYEQYF; CDR3 DNA: TGCGCCAGCAGCCAAGATCCCAGATACGAGCAGTACTTC; J gene: TRBJ2-7; clone size: -; V gene: TRBV4-1; D gene: -
CDR3 protein: CASSLLGKPDTQYF; CDR3 DNA: TGTGCCAGCAGTTTATTAGGGAAGCCAGATACGCAGTATTTT; J gene: TRBJ2-3; clone size: many; V gene: TRBV27; D gene: -
CDR3 protein: CASSLLTSPYEQCF; CDR3 DNA: TGTGCCAGCAGCCTACTAACTTCCCCCTACGAGCAGTGCTTC; J gene: TRBJ2-7; clone size: -; V gene: TRBV27; D gene: -
CDR3 protein: CASSESGYEQFF; CDR3 DNA: TGCGCCAGCAGTGAGTCCGGGTATGAGCAGTTCTTT; J gene: TRBJ2-1; clone size: -; V gene: TRBV10-1; D gene: -
CDR3 protein: CASSGRATGELFF; CDR3 DNA: TGTGCCAGTAGCGGGAGGGCCACCGGGGAGCTGTTTTTT; J gene: TRBJ2-2; clone size: many; V gene: TRBV2; D gene: TRBD2
CDR3 protein: CAGSAAQRYEQYF; CDR3 DNA: TGTGCCGGCAGCGCGGCACAGCGCTACGAGCAGTACTTC; J gene: TRBJ2-7; clone size: once; V gene: TRBV7-6; D gene: -
CDR3 protein: CASRVGGGADTQYF; CDR3 DNA: TGTGCCAGCAGGGTGGGAGGGGGAGCAGATACGCAGTATTTT; J gene: TRBJ2-3; clone size: -; V gene: TRBV27; D gene: -
CDR3 protein: CASSQSSRRGSYEQYF; CDR3 DNA: TGCGCCAGCAGCCAATCCTCCCGCAGGGGCTCCTACGAGCAGTACTTC; J gene: TRBJ2-7; clone size: many; V gene: TRBV4-3; D gene: -
CDR3 protein: CASSMSSWTSGSTDTQYF; CDR3 DNA: TGTGCCAGTAGTATGTCTTCCTGGACTAGTGGCTCCACAGATACGCAGTATTTT; J gene: TRBJ2-3; clone size: -; V gene: TRBV19; D gene: TRBD2
CDR3 protein: CASSLVTPPANTEAFF; CDR3 DNA: TGTGCCAGCAGCCTAGTCACCCCGCCGGCAAACACTGAAGCTTTCTTT; J gene: TRBJ1-1; clone size: many; V gene: TRBV7-6; D gene: -